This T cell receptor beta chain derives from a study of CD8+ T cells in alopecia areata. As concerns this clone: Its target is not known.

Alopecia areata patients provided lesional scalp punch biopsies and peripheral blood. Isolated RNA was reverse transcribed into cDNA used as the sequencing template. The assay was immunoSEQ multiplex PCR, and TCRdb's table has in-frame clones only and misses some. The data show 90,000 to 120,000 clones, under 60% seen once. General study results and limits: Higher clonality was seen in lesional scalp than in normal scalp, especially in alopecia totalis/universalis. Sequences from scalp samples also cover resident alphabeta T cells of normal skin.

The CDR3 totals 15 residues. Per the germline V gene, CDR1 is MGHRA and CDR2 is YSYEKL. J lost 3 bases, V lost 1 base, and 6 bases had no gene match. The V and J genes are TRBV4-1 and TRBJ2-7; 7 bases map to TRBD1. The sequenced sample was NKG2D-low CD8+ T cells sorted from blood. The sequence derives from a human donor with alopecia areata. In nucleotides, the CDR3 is TGCGCCAGCAGCCAAGCCGGGACAGCCAACTACGAGCAGTACTTC. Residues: CASSQAGTANYEQYF.